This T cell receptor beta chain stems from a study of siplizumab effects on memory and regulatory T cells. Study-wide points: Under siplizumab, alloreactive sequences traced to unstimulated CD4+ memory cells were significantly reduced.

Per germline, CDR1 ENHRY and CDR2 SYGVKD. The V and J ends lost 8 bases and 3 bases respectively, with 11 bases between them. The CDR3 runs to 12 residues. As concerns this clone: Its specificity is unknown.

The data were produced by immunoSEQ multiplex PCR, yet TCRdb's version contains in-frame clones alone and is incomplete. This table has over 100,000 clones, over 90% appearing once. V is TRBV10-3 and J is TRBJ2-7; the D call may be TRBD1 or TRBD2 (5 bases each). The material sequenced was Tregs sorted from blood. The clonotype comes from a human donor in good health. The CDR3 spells CAIRDAGYEQYF. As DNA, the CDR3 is TGTGCCATCCGGGACGCCGGCTACGAGCAGTACTTC.